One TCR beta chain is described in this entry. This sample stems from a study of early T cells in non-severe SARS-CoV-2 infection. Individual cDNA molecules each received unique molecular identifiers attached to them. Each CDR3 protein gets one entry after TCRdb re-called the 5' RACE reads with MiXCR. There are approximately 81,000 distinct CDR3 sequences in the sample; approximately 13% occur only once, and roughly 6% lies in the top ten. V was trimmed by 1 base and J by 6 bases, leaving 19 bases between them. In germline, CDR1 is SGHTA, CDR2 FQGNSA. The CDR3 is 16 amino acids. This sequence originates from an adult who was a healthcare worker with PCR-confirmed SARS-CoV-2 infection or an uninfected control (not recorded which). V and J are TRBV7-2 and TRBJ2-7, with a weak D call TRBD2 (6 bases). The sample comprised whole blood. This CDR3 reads CASSLDSGLLVLEQYF. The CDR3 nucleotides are TGTGCCAGCAGCTTAGATTCGGGACTCCTAGTCCTCGAGCAGTACTTC.